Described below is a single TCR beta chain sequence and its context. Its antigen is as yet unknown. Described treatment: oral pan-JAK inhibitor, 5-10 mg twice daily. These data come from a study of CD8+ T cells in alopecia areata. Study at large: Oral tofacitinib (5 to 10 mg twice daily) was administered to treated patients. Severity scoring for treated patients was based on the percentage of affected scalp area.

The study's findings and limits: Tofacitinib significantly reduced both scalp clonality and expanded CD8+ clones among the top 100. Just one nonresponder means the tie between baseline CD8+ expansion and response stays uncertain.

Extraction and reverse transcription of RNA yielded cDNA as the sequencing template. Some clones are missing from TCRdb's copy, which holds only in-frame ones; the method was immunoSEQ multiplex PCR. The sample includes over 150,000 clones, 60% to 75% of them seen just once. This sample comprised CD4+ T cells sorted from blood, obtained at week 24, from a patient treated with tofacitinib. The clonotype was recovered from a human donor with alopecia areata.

The CDR3 protein is CASSLEGRRDEQYF. CDR3 in DNA: TGCGCCAGCAGCTTGGAGGGCCGACGGGACGAGCAGTACTTC. V gene TRBV5-1 combines with J gene TRBJ2-7; D remains unclear. V shed 0 bases and J shed 5 bases, with 12 bases lying between them. This CDR3 spans 14 amino acids. Germline V lookup: CDR1 SGHRS, CDR2 YFSETQ.